This T cell receptor (beta chain) was recorded in a study of technical replicates of blood from a handful of donors. Germline values: CDR1 SGDLS, CDR2 YYNGEE. V shed 6 bases, J shed 2 bases, and the junction held 7 bases outside the gene matches. This CDR3 has 15 amino acids. Assay: immunoSEQ multiplex PCR; the TCRdb copy retains only in-frame clones and omits some. The sample lists some 76,000 clones; 95% to 98% were seen once. The specimen was T cells isolated from PBMCs. The clonotype was recovered from a human donor in good health. The chain recombines TRBV9 with TRBJ2-1; TRBD2 matches at 8 bases. CDR3 protein: CASTPGLGTYNEQFF. CDR3 DNA: TGTGCCAGCACACCGGGACTAGGCACCTACAATGAGCAGTTCTTC.